The 27 T cell receptor beta chains below come from one sample, sequenced in a study of regulatory T cells in long-lasting Graves disease. Construction of TCR beta libraries relied on iRepertoire HTBI primers and on Arm-PCR targeting CDR3 regions. From the multiplex PCR reads, TCRdb called clonotypes with MiXCR, one entry per CDR3 protein. The data contain 300,000 to 400,000 distinct CDR3 sequences, 15% to 20% of them singletons. Time point reported: newly diagnosed GD, antithyroid drugs for less than 3 months. The authors made the TCR library using RNA they extracted from PBMCs. The sequencing used peripheral blood mononuclear cells (PBMCs), collected at new diagnosis, from a patient treated with antithyroid drugs. The source of these receptors is a female donor with Graves disease.

The rearrangement links TRBV2 to TRBJ2-1, with D possibly matching TRBD1 (6 bases). Germline loops: CDR1 SNHLY, CDR2 FYNNEI. The V end was cut by 6 bases, the J end by 0 bases, with 15 bases between. The CDR3 extends over 16 amino acids. The CDR3 sequence: CASRNWGQTSYNEQFF. The CDR3 DNA sequence: TGTGCCAGCAGGAACTGGGGGCAGACCTCCTACAATGAGCAGTTCTTC.

The V gene is TRBV28, the J gene TRBJ2-1; 13 positions match TRBD2. From germline, CDR1 is MDHEN and CDR2 SYDVKM. The CDR3 is 14 amino acids. J was trimmed by 6 bases and V by 7 bases; bases with no gene match: 3. CDR3 coding DNA: TGTGCCAGCATGGGACTAGCGGGGCGCAATGAGCAGTTCTTC. Its protein is CASMGLAGRNEQFF. The full variable domain, with the rest looked up from reference TRBV28 and TRBJ2-1, is DVKVTQSSRYLVKRTGEKVFLECVQDMDHENMFWYRQDPGLGLRLIYFSYDVKMKEKGDIPEGYSVSREKKERFSLILESASTNQTSMYLCASMGLAGRNEQFFGPGTRLTVL.

At least ten counts were recorded for this clonotype. The genes are TRBV24-1 and TRBJ2-5; 10 bases fit TRBD2. V trimming: 4 bases; J trimming: 1 base; junction bases outside the gene matches: 5. The CDR3 covers 16 residues. Germline V CDR1 and CDR2: KGHDR, SFDVKD. The CDR3 region is CATSESWTSGQETQYF. The CDR3 DNA reads TGTGCCACCAGTGAGTCATGGACTAGCGGCCAAGAGACCCAGTACTTC.

This clonotype was seen at least ten times. The chain has TRBV2 and TRBJ2-5; 13 nucleotides line up with TRBD2. V shed 6 bases, J shed 4 bases, and the junction held 5 bases outside the gene matches. There are 15 residues in the CDR3. Germline V gene lookup returns CDR1 SNHLY and CDR2 FYNNEI. The CDR3 loop is CASSRTSGRGETQYF. CDR3 DNA: TGTGCCAGCAGCCGGACTAGCGGGAGAGGAGAGACCCAGTACTTC.

For this clonotype: A read error is possible here, since a much larger clone lies one base away. The chain is built from TRBV27 and TRBJ1-1, with no clear D. There are 14 residues in the CDR3. CDR1 is MNHEY, CDR2 SMNVEV, per germline (reference sequence). CDR3 DNA: TGTGCCAGCAGTTTAAGATATGGGAACACTGAAGCTTCCTTT. Translated: CASSLRYGNTEASF.

As to this clonotype: This may be a read error, as it is one base from a much larger clone. This chain uses TRBV2 with TRBJ2-2; 9 bases align to TRBD1. Germline CDR1 SNHLY, CDR2 FYNNEI. After removal of 7 bases from V and 4 bases from J, the junction contained 10 bases not matched to a gene. This CDR3 spans 16 amino acids. As DNA, the CDR3 is TGTGCCAGCACGCTTCAAGGGACAGGGAGCACCGGGGAGCTGTTTTTT. Translation gives CASTLQGTGSTGELFF.

This clonotype was detected ten times or more. The rearrangement joins TRBV20-1 to TRBJ1-1; possibly TRBD1 for D (6 bases). The germline V gene encodes CDR1 DFQATT and CDR2 SNEGSKA (reference sequence). This CDR3 comprises 12 residues. V was shortened by 3 bases and J by 5 bases, with 10 bases between the two germline ends. CDR3 nucleotide sequence: TGCAGTGCTAGGTCGGGGGCAACTGAAGCTTTCTTT. As protein: CSARSGATEAFF.

The chain joins TRBV5-1 to TRBJ2-7, with D hard to call. V lost 2 bases to trimming and J lost 5 bases, with 11 bases between them. Germline loops: CDR1 SGHRS, CDR2 YFSETQ. The CDR3 covers 13 residues. The CDR3 reads CASSLYSIHEQYF. DNA of the CDR3: TGCGCCAGCAGCTTATATTCCATCCACGAGCAGTACTTC.

The table lists this clonotype with many counts. This chain connects TRBV5-4 to TRBJ2-1, with 7 bases identical to TRBD2. This CDR3 spans 14 amino acids. With 4 bases clipped from V and 6 bases from J, the junction kept 7 bases outside the gene matches. Germline V gene sequence: CDR1 SGHNT, CDR2 YYREEE (reference sequence). CDR3 sequence (DNA): TGTGCCAGCAGCACCGGACTAGTTGGCAATGAGCAGTTCTTC. Translating gives CASSTGLVGNEQFF.

In its sample, this clonotype was seen once. The V gene is TRBV19, the J gene TRBJ1-2, with a weak D call TRBD1 (5 bases). With 4 bases removed from V and 8 bases from J, the gap between germline ends came to 17 bases. Per germline, CDR1 LNHDA and CDR2 SQIVND (reference sequence). The CDR3 covers 14 residues. CDR3 DNA: TGTGCCAGTAGTACATCCGGGACGGCAGGCGGCTACACCTTC. Amino acid sequence: CASSTSGTAGGYTF.

This clonotype was seen repeatedly, ten times or more. The chain has TRBV5-1 and TRBJ1-2, with D maybe TRBD1 (5 bases). The CDR3 sequence is 11 residues long. Per the germline V gene, CDR1 is SGHRS and CDR2 is YFSETQ. V was pared by 8 bases and J by 7 bases, with 12 bases between. CDR3 amino acids: CASTQGAGYTF. For the CDR3, the DNA is TGCGCCAGTACCCAGGGTGCTGGCTACACCTTC.

This clonotype was picked up many times. The chain uses TRBV27 and TRBJ2-2; the match to TRBD1 covers 7 bases. Germline-derived CDR1 and CDR2 are MNHEY and SMNVEV (reference sequence). V shed 4 bases, J shed 3 bases, and the junction held 5 bases outside the gene matches. The CDR3 spans 15 residues. The CDR3 spells CASSYRGGYTGELFF. The CDR3, as DNA: TGTGCCAGCAGTTACAGGGGCGGTTACACCGGGGAGCTGTTTTTT.

This clonotype has a count of ten or more. The V gene is TRBV29-1, the J gene TRBJ2-7; D unresolved. Trimming took off 2 bases at V and 4 bases at J, with 15 bases between the two ends. The germline gives CDR1 SQVTM, CDR2 ANQGSEA. The CDR3 contains 14 residues. CDR3 amino acids: CSVEKGSNFYEQYF. CDR3 sequence (DNA): TGCAGCGTTGAAAAAGGGTCCAACTTTTACGAGCAGTACTTC.

This clonotype was seen ten or more times. This sequence joins TRBV2 and TRBJ2-1; no reliable D call. Per the germline V gene, CDR1 is SNHLY and CDR2 is FYNNEI. Trimming took 5 bases from V and 8 from J, leaving 13 bases between them. CDR3 length: 13 residues. The chain's CDR3 is CASSPLSWDEQFF. CDR3 nucleotides: TGTGCCAGCAGTCCCCTTAGCTGGGATGAGCAGTTCTTC. The full variable domain, in which reference TRBV2 and TRBJ2-1 provide the parts outside the CDR3, is EPEVTQTPSHQVTQMGQEVILRCVPISNHLYFYWYRQILGQKVEFLVSFYNNEISEKSEIFDDQFSVERPDGSNFTLKIRSTKLEDSAMYFCASSPLSWDEQFFGPGTRLTVL.

This clonotype was seen more than once but under ten times. J is TRBJ1-2 and V is TRBV19; D perhaps matches TRBD1 (6 bases). The germline V gene encodes CDR1 LNHDA and CDR2 SQIVND (reference sequence). Deletions cut 2 bases from V and 4 bases from J, with 17 bases between. The CDR3 contains 16 residues. CDR3 nucleotides: TGTGCCAGTAGTATATCCACGGACAGTTTTGGCTATGGCTACACCTTC. It yields the protein CASSISTDSFGYGYTF.

As regards this clonotype: It is likely a read error: a sequence one base away is far more abundant. The genes are TRBV2 and TRBJ2-7; D assignment may be TRBD1 or TRBD2 (6 bases each). Germline CDR1 is SNHLY and CDR2 is FYNNEI. This CDR3 has 18 amino acids. The CDR3 here is CASSFQAAGGLSSYGQYF. CDR3 DNA: TGTGCCAGCAGTTTTCAAGCCGCCGGGGGCCTTAGCTCCTACGGGCAGTACTTC.

Remarks on this clonotype: Only one base separates this from a far larger clonotype, so it likely reflects a read error. The chain recombines TRBV12-3 or TRBV12-4 with TRBJ1-1, with TRBD1 matching over 7 bases. The CDR3 covers 14 residues. The CDR3 nucleotides are TGTGCCAGCAGCGTCACAGGGGCGAACACTGAAACTTTCTTT. The encoded protein is CASSVTGANTETFF.

This clonotype was seen at least ten times. The rearrangement joins TRBV10-3 to TRBJ2-1; 12 bases agree with TRBD2. The germline CDR1 and CDR2 sequences are ENHRY and SYGVKD. The CDR3 runs 17 residues. Unmatched junction bases numbered 11, after V lost 6 bases and J lost 5 bases. CDR3 DNA: TGTGCCATCAGACGCCGGGGGACTAGCGGGCCCCACAATGAGCAGTTCTTC. It yields the protein CAIRRRGTSGPHNEQFF.

The table lists this clonotype with many counts. This chain uses TRBV6-2 or TRBV6-3 with TRBJ2-2, with unresolved D. CDR3 size: 15 residues. V lost 0 bases and J 7 bases, leaving 12 bases between the germline ends. Germline CDR1 is MNHEY and CDR2 is SVGEGT. CDR3 amino acids: CASSYSQELNGELFF. In DNA form, the CDR3 reads TGTGCCAGCAGTTACTCGCAGGAGTTGAACGGGGAGCTGTTTTTT.

The V and J genes are TRBV18 and TRBJ1-2, with 7 bases lining up with TRBD1. V was clipped by 3 bases and J by 3 bases; unmatched bases: 7. This CDR3 comprises 15 residues. Germline V gene data show CDR1 as KGHSH and CDR2 as LQKENI. The CDR3 protein is CASSPLRGLDYGYTF. Written as DNA, the CDR3 is TGTGCCAGCTCACCGCTTAGGGGGCTGGACTATGGCTACACCTTC. Full variable domain (rest looked up from reference TRBV18 and TRBJ1-2): NAGVMQNPRHLVRRRGQEARLRCSPMKGHSHVYWYRQLPEEGLKFMVYLQKENIIDESGMPKERFSAEFPKEGPSILRIQQVVRGDSAAYFCASSPLRGLDYGYTFGSGTRLTVV.

This clonotype was detected many times. CDR3 region: CASAPGTANTGELFF. The CDR3 DNA is TGTGCCAGCGCCCCCGGGACAGCGAACACCGGGGAGCTGTTTTTT. V and J are TRBV18 and TRBJ2-2; 7 nucleotides align to TRBD1. Losses at the gene ends were 8 bases for V and 0 bases for J; bases not matched to a gene: 6. The CDR3 extends over 15 amino acids. Germline V lookup: CDR1 KGHSH, CDR2 LQKENI.

This clonotype has only a few counts. The CDR3 DNA reads TGTGCCAGCAGCCAAGAGAGAGAGACCCAGTACTTC. Its translation is CASSQERETQYF. The chain links TRBV3-1 to TRBJ2-5; D is ambiguous. With 0 bases removed from V and 4 bases from J, the gap between germline ends came to 3 bases. The CDR3 contains 12 residues. Germline CDR1 LGHDT, CDR2 YNNKEL (reference sequence).

The rearrangement joins TRBV4-2 to TRBJ2-2, with unresolved D. Looked up from germline, CDR1 is LGHNA and CDR2 is YNFKEQ. Trimming took 0 bases from V and 1 from J, leaving 9 bases between them. This CDR3 contains 16 residues. The CDR3 nucleotides read TGTGCCAGCAGCCAAGAGCGGACCGGGAACACCGGGGAGCTGTTTTTT. Its protein product is CASSQERTGNTGELFF.

Of note for this clonotype: This may be a read error: a much more frequent sequence differs by one nucleotide. No conserved phenylalanine or tryptophan is present at the end of the CDR3, so a read error is the likely explanation. The V gene is TRBV11-2, the J gene TRBJ2-7; possible D gene TRBD2, 6 bases. This CDR3 region has 15 residues. Germline V gene sequence: CDR1 SGHAT, CDR2 FQNNGV. Trimming pared 4 bases from V and 4 bases from J, leaving 17 bases between. The CDR3, as DNA: TGTGCCAGCAGCTCCCCCGCCGGGGAGGATTACGAGCAGTACTCC. This sequence encodes CASSSPAGEDYEQYS.

In its sample, this clonotype was seen many times. The V and J genes are TRBV30 and TRBJ1-6; D is ambiguous. Germline V gene sequence: CDR1 GTSNPN, CDR2 SVGIG (reference sequence). The V and J ends lost 4 bases and 9 bases respectively, with 10 bases between them. This CDR3 is built from 12 residues. The CDR3 nucleotides read TGTGCCTGGACTCCCGGTAGTTCACCCCTCCACTTT. Amino acids: CAWTPGSSPLHF.

The rearrangement joins TRBV7-2 to TRBJ2-1; D is perhaps TRBD2 (6 bases). From germline, CDR1 is SGHTA and CDR2 FQGNSA. This CDR3 is built from 16 residues. With 3 bases removed from V and 7 bases from J, the gap between germline ends came to 19 bases. The chain's CDR3 is CASSFGWRESFNEQFF. For the CDR3, the DNA is TGTGCCAGCAGCTTTGGATGGAGGGAGTCGTTTAATGAGCAGTTCTTC.

Only one count was recorded for this clonotype. A much more abundant neighbour one base away suggests this may be a read error. The CDR3 does not end in the conserved phenylalanine or tryptophan, so this is likely a read error. The rearrangement uses TRBV3-1 and TRBJ2-2; D might be TRBD1 or TRBD2, each matching 5 bases. The CDR3 is 15 amino acids. CDR1 and CDR2 (germline): LGHDT, YNNKEL (reference sequence). With 7 bases removed from V and 5 bases from J, the gap between germline ends came to 17 bases. The CDR3 spells CASTVLGESTGELFC. The CDR3 DNA sequence: TGTGCCAGCACCGTCCTGGGGGAGTCTACCGGGGAGCTGTTTTGT.